This T cell receptor beta chain originates from a study of cytomegalovirus exposure and HLA in healthy donors. Notes on the study in general: The tendency of first-cohort TCR clusters to co-occur in the 90 to 150 validation repertoires emerged from a later analysis.

Sequenced by immunoSEQ multiplex PCR; TCRdb stores in-frame clones only, minus some. The profile covers roughly 150,000 clones, with roughly nine tenths appearing a single time and 10% taken by the ten largest. To note about this clone: What it binds is unknown. One end of the junction fails to match germline, which may point to a read error.

Sequenced input: PBMCs. This TCR was recovered from a woman in her late teens or twenties in good health and CMV-seropositive.

CDR3 region: CASSLWHTGELFF. The CDR3 bases are TGTGCTAGCAGCTTATGGCACACCGGGGAGCTGTTTTTT. This rearrangement joins TRBV7-7 to TRBJ2-2; D is unclear. CDR3 length: 13 residues. Germline CDR1 is SSHAT and CDR2 is FNYEAQ (reference sequence).